These 4 T cell receptor beta chains were sequenced from one sample in a study of CD8 T cells in ankylosing spondylitis. TCRdb re-called the 5' RACE reads with MiXCR, one entry per CDR3 protein. The table records a few hundred thousand distinct CDR3 sequences, under 25% of them present only once. Sequencing used blood, either unsorted or a sorted T cell fraction (not recorded which). The source of these receptors is a female donor with ankylosing spondylitis or in good health (not recorded which).

The rearrangement joins TRBV20-1 to TRBJ1-2; a weak D match, TRBD1 (5 bases). Trimming took off 6 bases at V and 4 bases at J, with 18 bases between the two ends. CDR1 and CDR2 from the germline V gene are DFQATT and SNEGSKA (reference sequence). This CDR3 contains 14 residues. The CDR3 sequence is CSALELDSFYGYTF. For the CDR3, the DNA is TGCAGTGCGTTAGAGCTTGACAGCTTCTATGGCTACACCTTC.

The chain has TRBV27 and TRBJ1-1, with 8 nucleotides matching TRBD1. CDR3 size: 14 residues. V lost 3 bases to trimming and J lost 7 bases; unmatched junction nucleotides: 7. CDR1 and CDR2 (germline): MNHEY, SMNVEV (reference sequence). CDR3 bases: TGTGCCAGCAGTTTCCTAGACAGGGGAGGTGAAGCTTTCTTT. Protein product: CASSFLDRGGEAFF.

There are many counts of this clonotype. This chain uses TRBV7-2 with TRBJ2-3; TRBD2 matches at 11 bases. Germline V lookup: CDR1 SGHTA, CDR2 FQGNSA. V lost 4 bases to trimming and J lost 2 bases; unmatched junction nucleotides: 5. The CDR3 is made up of 16 amino acids. The CDR3 bases are TGTGCCAGCAGCTCCAGACTAGCGGGGATCACAGATACGCAGTATTTT. Protein product: CASSSRLAGITDTQYF.

This clonotype was counted at least ten times. The CDR3 region has the DNA TGCAGCGTTGCAAGGGGTCAAGAGACCCAGTACTTC. It yields the protein CSVARGQETQYF. The J gene is TRBJ2-5, the V gene TRBV29-1, with D tentatively TRBD1 (5 bases). The CDR3 is 12 amino acids. Germline V lookup: CDR1 SQVTM, CDR2 ANQGSEA. With 4 bases removed from V and 2 bases from J, the gap between germline ends came to 8 bases.